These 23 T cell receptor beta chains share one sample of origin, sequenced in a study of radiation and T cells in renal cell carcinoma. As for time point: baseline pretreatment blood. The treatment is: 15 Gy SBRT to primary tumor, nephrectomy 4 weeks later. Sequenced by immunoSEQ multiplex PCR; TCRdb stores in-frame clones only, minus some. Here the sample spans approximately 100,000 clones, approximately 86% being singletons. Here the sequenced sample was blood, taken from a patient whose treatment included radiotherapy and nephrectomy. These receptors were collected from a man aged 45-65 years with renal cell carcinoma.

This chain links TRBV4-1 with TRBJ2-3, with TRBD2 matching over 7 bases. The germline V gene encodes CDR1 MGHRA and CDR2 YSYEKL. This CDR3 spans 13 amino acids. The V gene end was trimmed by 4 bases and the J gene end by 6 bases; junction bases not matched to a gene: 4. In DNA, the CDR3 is TGCGCCAGCAGCCCATGGGGGGGGGATACGCAGTATTTT. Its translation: CASSPWGGDTQYF.

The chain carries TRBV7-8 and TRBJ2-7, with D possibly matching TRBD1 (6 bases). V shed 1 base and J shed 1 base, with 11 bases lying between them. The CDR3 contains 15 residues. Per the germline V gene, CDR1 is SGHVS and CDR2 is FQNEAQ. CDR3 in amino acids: CASSLVQGPSYEQYF. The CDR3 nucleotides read TGTGCCAGCAGCTTAGTCCAGGGGCCGTCCTACGAGCAGTACTTC.

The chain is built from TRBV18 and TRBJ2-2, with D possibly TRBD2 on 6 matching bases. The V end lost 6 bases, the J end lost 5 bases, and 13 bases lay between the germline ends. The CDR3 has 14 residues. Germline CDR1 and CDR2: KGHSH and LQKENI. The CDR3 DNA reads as TGTGCCAGCTCCCCGCCGGGAGAGACCGGGGAGCTGTTTTTT. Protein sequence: CASSPPGETGELFF.

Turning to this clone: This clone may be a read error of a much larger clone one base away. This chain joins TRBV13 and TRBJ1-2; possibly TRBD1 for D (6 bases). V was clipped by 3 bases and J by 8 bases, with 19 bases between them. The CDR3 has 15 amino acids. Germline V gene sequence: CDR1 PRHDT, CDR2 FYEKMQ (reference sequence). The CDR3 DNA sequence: TGTGCCAGCAGCTTGGGGACACTTAGGCGCGGGGGCTACACCTTC. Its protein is CASSLGTLRRGGYTF.

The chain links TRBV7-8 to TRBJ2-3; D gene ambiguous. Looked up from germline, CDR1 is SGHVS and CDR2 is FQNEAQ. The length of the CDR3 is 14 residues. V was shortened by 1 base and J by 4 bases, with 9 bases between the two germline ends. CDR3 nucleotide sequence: TGTGCCAGCAGCTTAGTAGTTAGCCCAGATACGCAGTATTTT. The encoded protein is CASSLVVSPDTQYF.

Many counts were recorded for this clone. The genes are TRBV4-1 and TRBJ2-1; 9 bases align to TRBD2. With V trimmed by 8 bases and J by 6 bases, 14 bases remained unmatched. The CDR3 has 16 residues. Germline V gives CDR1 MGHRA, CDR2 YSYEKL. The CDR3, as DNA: TGCGCCAGCGGCGCTTTAGGGACTAGCAGGGGCAATGAGCAGTTCTTC. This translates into CASGALGTSRGNEQFF.

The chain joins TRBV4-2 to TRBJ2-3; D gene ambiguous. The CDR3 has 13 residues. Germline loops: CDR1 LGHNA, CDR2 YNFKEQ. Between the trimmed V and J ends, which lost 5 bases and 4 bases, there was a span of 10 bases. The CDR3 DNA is TGTGCCAGCAGCTTAGACCCCCCAGATACGCAGTATTTT. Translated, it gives CASSLDPPDTQYF.

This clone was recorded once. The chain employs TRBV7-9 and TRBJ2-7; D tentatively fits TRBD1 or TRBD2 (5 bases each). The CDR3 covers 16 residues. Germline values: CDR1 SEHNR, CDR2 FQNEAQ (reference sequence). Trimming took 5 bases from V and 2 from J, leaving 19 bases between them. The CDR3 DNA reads TGTGCCAGCAGCCCGAGGGTAGGTACAGGCACCTACGAGCAGTACTTC. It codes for CASSPRVGTGTYEQYF. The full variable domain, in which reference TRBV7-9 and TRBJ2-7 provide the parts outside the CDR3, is DTGVSQNPRHKITKRGQNVTFRCDPISEHNRLYWYRQTLGQGPEFLTYFQNEAQLEKSRLLSDRFSAERPKGSFSTLEIQRTEQGDSAMYLCASSPRVGTGTYEQYFGPGTRLTVT.

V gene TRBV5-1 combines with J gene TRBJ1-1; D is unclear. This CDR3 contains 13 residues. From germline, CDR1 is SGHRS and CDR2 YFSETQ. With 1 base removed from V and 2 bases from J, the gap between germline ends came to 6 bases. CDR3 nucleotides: TGCGCCAGCAGCTTGTGGCAAAACACTGAAGCTTTCTTT. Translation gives CASSLWQNTEAFF.

The CDR3 reads CASRILRGTEAFF. The CDR3 nucleotides read TGTGCCAGCAGGATTCTAAGGGGGACTGAAGCTTTCTTT. The J gene is TRBJ1-1, the V gene TRBV6-5, with a weak D call TRBD1 (6 bases). The germline V gene encodes CDR1 MNHEY and CDR2 SVGAGI. This CDR3 has 13 residues. V lost 6 bases, J lost 5 bases, and 13 bases lay in between.

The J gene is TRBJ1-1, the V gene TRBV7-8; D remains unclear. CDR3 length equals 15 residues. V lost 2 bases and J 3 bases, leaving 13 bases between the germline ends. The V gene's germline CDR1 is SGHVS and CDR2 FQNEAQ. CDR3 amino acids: CASSLQVTLDTEAFF. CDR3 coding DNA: TGTGCCAGCAGCTTACAAGTGACACTGGACACTGAAGCTTTCTTT.

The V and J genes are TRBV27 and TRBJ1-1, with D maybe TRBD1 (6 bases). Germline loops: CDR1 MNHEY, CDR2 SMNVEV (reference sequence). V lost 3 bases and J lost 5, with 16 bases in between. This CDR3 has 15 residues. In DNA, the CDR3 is TGTGCCAGCAGTTTGTTAGGGGGGGAGGGGACTGAAGCTTTCTTT. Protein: CASSLLGGEGTEAFF.

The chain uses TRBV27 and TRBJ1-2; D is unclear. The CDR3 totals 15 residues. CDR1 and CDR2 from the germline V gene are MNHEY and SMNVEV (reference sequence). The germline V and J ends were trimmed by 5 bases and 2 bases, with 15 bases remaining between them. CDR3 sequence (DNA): TGTGCCAGCAGTCTACGGCCGGACGGAAACTATGGCTACACCTTC. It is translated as CASSLRPDGNYGYTF.

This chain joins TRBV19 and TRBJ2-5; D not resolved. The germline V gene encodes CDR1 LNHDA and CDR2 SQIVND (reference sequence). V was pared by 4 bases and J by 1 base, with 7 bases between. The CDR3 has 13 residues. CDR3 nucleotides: TGTGCCAGTAGTAATCTGATCCAAGAGACCCAGTACTTC. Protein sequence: CASSNLIQETQYF. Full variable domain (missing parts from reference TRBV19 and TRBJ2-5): DGGITQSPKYLFRKEGQNVTLSCEQNLNHDAMYWYRQDPGQGLRLIYYSQIVNDFQKGDIAEGYSVSREKKESFPLTVTSAQKNPTAFYLCASSNLIQETQYFGPGTRLLVL.

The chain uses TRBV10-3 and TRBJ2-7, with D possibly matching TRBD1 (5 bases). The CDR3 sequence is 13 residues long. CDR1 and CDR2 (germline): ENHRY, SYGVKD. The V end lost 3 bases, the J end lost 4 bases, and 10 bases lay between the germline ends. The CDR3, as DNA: TGTGCCATCAGTGACCCCCAGGGTTACGAGCAGTACTTC. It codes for CAISDPQGYEQYF.

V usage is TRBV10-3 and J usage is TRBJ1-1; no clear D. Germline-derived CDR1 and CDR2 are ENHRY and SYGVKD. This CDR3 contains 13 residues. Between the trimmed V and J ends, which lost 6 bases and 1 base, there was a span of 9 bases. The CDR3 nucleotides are TGTGCCATCAGATCACCGGGGAACACTGAAGCTTTCTTT. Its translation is CAIRSPGNTEAFF.

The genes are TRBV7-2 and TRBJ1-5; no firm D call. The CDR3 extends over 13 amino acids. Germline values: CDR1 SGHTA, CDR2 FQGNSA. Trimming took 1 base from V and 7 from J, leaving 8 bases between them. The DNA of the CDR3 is TGTGCCAGCAGCTTAGGGGCTCGGCAGCCCCAGCATTTT. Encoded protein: CASSLGARQPQHF.

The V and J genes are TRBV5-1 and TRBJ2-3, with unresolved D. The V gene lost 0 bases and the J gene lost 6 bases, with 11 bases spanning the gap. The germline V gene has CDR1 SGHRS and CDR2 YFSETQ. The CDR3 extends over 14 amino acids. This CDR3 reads CASSLATDQDTQYF. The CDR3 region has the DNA TGCGCCAGCAGCTTGGCCACTGATCAGGATACGCAGTATTTT.

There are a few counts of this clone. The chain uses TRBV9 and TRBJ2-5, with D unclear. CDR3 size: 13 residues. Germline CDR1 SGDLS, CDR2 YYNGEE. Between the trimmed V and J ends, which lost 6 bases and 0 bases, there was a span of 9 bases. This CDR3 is CASTAVDQETQYF. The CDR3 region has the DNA TGTGCCAGCACCGCAGTAGACCAAGAGACCCAGTACTTC. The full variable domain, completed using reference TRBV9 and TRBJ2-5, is DSGVTQTPKHLITATGQRVTLRCSPRSGDLSVYWYQQSLDQGLQFLIQYYNGEERAKGNILERFSAQQFPDLHSELNLSSLELGDSALYFCASTAVDQETQYFGPGTRLLVL.

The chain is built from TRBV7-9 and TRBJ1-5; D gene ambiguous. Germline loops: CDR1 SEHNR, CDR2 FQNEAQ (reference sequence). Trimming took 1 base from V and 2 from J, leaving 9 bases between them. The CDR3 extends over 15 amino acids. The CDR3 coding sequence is TGTGCCAGCAGCTTAGGAAGGGTGGGCAATCAGCCCCAGCATTTT. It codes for CASSLGRVGNQPQHF.

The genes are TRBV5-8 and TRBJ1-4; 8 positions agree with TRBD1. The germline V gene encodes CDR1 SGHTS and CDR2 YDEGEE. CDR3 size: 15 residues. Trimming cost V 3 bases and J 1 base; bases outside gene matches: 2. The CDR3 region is CASSSTGGTNEKLFF. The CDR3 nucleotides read TGTGCCAGCAGCTCCACAGGGGGAACTAATGAAAAACTGTTTTTT.

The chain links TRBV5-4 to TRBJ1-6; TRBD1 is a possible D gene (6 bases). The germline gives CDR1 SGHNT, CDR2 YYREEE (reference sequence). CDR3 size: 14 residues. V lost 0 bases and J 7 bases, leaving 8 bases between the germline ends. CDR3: CASSLAGANSPLHF. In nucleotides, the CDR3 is TGTGCCAGCAGCTTGGCAGGGGCCAATTCACCCCTCCACTTT.

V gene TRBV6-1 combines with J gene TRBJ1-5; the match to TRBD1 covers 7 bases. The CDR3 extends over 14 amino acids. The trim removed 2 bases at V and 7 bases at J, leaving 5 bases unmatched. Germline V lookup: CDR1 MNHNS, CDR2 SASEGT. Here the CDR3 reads CASSETGERQPQHF. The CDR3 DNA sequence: TGTGCCAGCAGTGAAACAGGGGAACGGCAGCCCCAGCATTTT.